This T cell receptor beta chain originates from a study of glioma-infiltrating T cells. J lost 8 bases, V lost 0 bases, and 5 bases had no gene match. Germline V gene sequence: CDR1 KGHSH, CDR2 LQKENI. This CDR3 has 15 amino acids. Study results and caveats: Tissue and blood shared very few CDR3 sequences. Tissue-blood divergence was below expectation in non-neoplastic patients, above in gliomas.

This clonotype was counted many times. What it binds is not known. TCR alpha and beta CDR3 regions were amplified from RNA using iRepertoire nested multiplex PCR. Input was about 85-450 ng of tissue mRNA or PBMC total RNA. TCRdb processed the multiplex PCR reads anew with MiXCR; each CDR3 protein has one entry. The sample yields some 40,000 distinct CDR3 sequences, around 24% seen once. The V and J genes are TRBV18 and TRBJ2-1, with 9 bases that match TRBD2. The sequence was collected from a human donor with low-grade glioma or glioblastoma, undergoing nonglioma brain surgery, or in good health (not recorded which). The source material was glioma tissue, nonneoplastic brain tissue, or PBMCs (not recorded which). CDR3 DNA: TGTGCCAGCTCACCACCGTCGTCTAGCGGGGATGAGCAGTTCTTC. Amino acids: CASSPPSSSGDEQFF.